Following are 19 T cell receptor beta chains from one sample sequenced in a study of beta chain features in type 1 diabetes. The study reverse transcribed the entire isolated RNA, so it sequenced expressed TCRB transcripts. Assay used: immunoSEQ multiplex PCR; TCRdb lists only in-frame clones, some missing. The sample consists of 250,000 to 350,000 clones, around 10% of them appearing once. The sequenced sample consisted of naive CD4+ T cells from blood. Source of these receptors: a woman between 25 and 40 years old in good health.

The chain joins TRBV15 to TRBJ1-2; the D is unclear. CDR3 length equals 13 residues. Looked up from germline, CDR1 is LNHNV and CDR2 is YYDKDF (reference sequence). Trimming stripped 0 bases from V and 8 bases from J, with 10 bases between. CDR3 protein: CATSRDRGGGYTF. Written as DNA, the CDR3 is TGTGCCACCAGCAGAGATCGGGGTGGCGGCTACACCTTC. Full variable domain (outside the CDR3, taken from reference TRBV15 and TRBJ1-2): DAMVIQNPRYQVTQFGKPVTLSCSQTLNHNVMYWYQQKSSQAPKLLFHYYDKDFNNEADTPDNFQSRRPNTSFCFLDIRSPGLGDTAMYLCATSRDRGGGYTFGSGTRLTVV.

The chain couples TRBV18 to TRBJ2-3; D is possibly TRBD1 (5 bases). This CDR3 region has 16 residues. With 1 base removed from V and 1 base from J, the gap between germline ends came to 12 bases. Per germline, CDR1 KGHSH and CDR2 LQKENI. As DNA, the CDR3 is TGTGCCAGCTCACCACAGCTGGGGCTGGGCACAGATACGCAGTATTTT. Translated, it gives CASSPQLGLGTDTQYF.

In its sample, this clone was seen a few times. The chain combines TRBV27 with TRBJ2-3; D call uncertain. Germline loops: CDR1 MNHEY, CDR2 SMNVEV (reference sequence). The germline V and J ends were trimmed by 6 bases and 2 bases, with 12 bases remaining between them. This CDR3 is 14 amino acids long. The CDR3: CASRPILFTDTQYF. The CDR3 DNA is TGTGCCAGCAGGCCTATACTATTCACAGATACGCAGTATTTT.

J is TRBJ2-3 and V is TRBV29-1; no reliable D call. With 6 bases removed from V and 0 bases from J, the gap between germline ends came to 13 bases. Germline loops: CDR1 SQVTM, CDR2 ANQGSEA. This CDR3 comprises 14 residues. The CDR3 protein is CSVSTRFSTDTQYF. CDR3 DNA sequence: TGCAGCGTCTCGACTCGCTTTAGCACAGATACGCAGTATTTT.

In this sample, this clone turned up a few times. This sequence joins TRBV4-2 and TRBJ1-2; 11 bases are shared with TRBD1. CDR3 size: 15 residues. Losses at the gene ends were 0 bases for V and 4 bases for J; bases not matched to a gene: 1. Germline V gene lookup returns CDR1 LGHNA and CDR2 YNFKEQ. CDR3 sequence: CASSQEGQGVYGYTF. CDR3 DNA sequence: TGTGCCAGCAGCCAAGAGGGACAGGGGGTCTATGGCTACACCTTC.

The chain joins TRBV9 to TRBJ2-1; 7 nucleotides line up with TRBD2. Germline V lookup: CDR1 SGDLS, CDR2 YYNGEE. CDR3 length equals 14 residues. The junction had 6 bases not matched to a gene; V was cut back by 2 bases and J by 7 bases. Written as DNA, the CDR3 is TGTGCCAGCAGCGTTCGGCTAGCGGAGAATGAGCAGTTCTTC. Translation gives CASSVRLAENEQFF.

The CDR3: CASSSGQGREKLFF. CDR3 nucleotide sequence: TGTGCCAGCAGCTCTGGGCAGGGCCGGGAAAAACTGTTTTTT. The J gene is TRBJ1-4, the V gene TRBV7-6, with a tentative D call TRBD1 (5 bases). V lost 4 bases to trimming and J lost 8 bases, with 14 bases between them. Germline assignment: CDR1 SGHVS and CDR2 FNYEAQ. This CDR3 has 14 residues.

The sample holds a few counts of this clone. This rearrangement joins TRBV18 to TRBJ1-2; D uncertain. The CDR3 has 16 residues. CDR1 is KGHSH and CDR2 is LQKENI in the germline V gene. V gave up 0 bases and J gave up 3 bases, with 14 bases separating them. The CDR3 sequence is CASSPPTIPQDYGYTF. The CDR3 coding sequence is TGTGCCAGCTCACCACCGACTATTCCGCAGGACTATGGCTACACCTTC.

This clone has more than one count but fewer than ten. This chain uses TRBV28 with TRBJ1-2; D is possibly TRBD1 (6 bases). This CDR3 has 13 residues. Germline V CDR1 and CDR2: MDHEN, SYDVKM. V dropped 3 bases and J dropped 1 base, with 6 bases sitting between them. This CDR3 reads CASSLDSNYGYTF. In DNA, the CDR3 is TGTGCCAGCAGTTTGGACAGTAACTATGGCTACACCTTC.

This sequence joins TRBV29-1 and TRBJ1-1, with 7 bases matching TRBD1. This CDR3 has 14 residues. CDR1 and CDR2 (germline): SQVTM, ANQGSEA. Trimming removed 4 bases from V and 3 bases from J; junction bases left unmatched: 8. The CDR3 is CSVGQGSGDTEAFF. The CDR3 DNA reads TGCAGCGTTGGACAGGGATCGGGTGACACTGAAGCTTTCTTT.

This chain uses TRBV10-3 with TRBJ2-3; 7 bases fit TRBD1. Germline assignment: CDR1 ENHRY and CDR2 SYGVKD. CDR3 length equals 14 residues. The trim removed 4 bases at V and 5 bases at J, leaving 6 bases unmatched. For the CDR3, the DNA is TGTGCCATCAGTGGGGGACAGAAAGGAGATACGCAGTATTTT. This gives the protein CAISGGQKGDTQYF.

The V call is TRBV15, the J call TRBJ1-2; maybe TRBD1 (6 bases). This CDR3 is 17 amino acids long. The germline gives CDR1 LNHNV, CDR2 YYDKDF (reference sequence). V gave up 1 base and J gave up 4 bases, with 19 bases separating them. The DNA of the CDR3 is TGTGCCACCAGCAGAGGTTTAGGGGGAGCGTCAGGCTATGGCTACACCTTC. Amino acids: CATSRGLGGASGYGYTF.

This clone showed up just a few times. The chain has TRBV30 and TRBJ2-1; 12 bases align to TRBD2. Per the germline V gene, CDR1 is GTSNPN and CDR2 is SVGIG (reference sequence). J lost 6 bases, V lost 8 bases, and 8 bases had no gene match. CDR3 size: 14 residues. The CDR3 sequence: CAGPGTSGPNEQFF. In DNA form, the CDR3 reads TGTGCCGGCCCGGGGACTAGCGGGCCCAATGAGCAGTTCTTC.

The V and J genes are TRBV5-8 and TRBJ1-1; 7 bases match TRBD1. Germline V gives CDR1 SGHTS, CDR2 YDEGEE. The CDR3 is made up of 15 amino acids. J lost 0 bases, V lost 2 bases, and 4 bases had no gene match. The CDR3: CASSLRDSMNTEAFF. CDR3 nucleotides: TGTGCCAGCAGCTTACGGGACAGCATGAACACTGAAGCTTTCTTT.

The genes are TRBV18 and TRBJ2-2; TRBD2 aligns across 8 bases. The CDR3 is 16 amino acids. In germline, CDR1 is KGHSH, CDR2 LQKENI. J was trimmed by 0 bases and V by 1 base; bases with no gene match: 1. The CDR3, as DNA: TGTGCCAGCTCACCACTCGGGAGGGCGAACACCGGGGAGCTGTTTTTT. It is translated as CASSPLGRANTGELFF.

This rearrangement joins TRBV6-1 to TRBJ2-5; 10 bases are shared with TRBD2. Germline V gene lookup returns CDR1 MNHNS and CDR2 SASEGT. CDR3 size: 15 residues. J was trimmed by 2 bases and V by 3 bases; bases with no gene match: 3. The CDR3 DNA reads as TGTGCCAGCAGTGACGGACTAGCGGCGCAAGAGACCCAGTACTTC. This translates into CASSDGLAAQETQYF.

This clone was seen more than once but under ten times. The rearrangement joins TRBV28 to TRBJ2-5; maybe TRBD2 (7 bases). V lost 2 bases to trimming and J lost 5 bases, with 9 bases between them. Germline CDR1 reads MDHEN; CDR2 reads SYDVKM. The CDR3 has 13 residues. CDR3 sequence (DNA): TGTGCCAGCAGTTTAGAGGGGGGGGAGACCCAGTACTTC. Translating it yields CASSLEGGETQYF.

This clone turned up a few times. The rearrangement links TRBV5-1 to TRBJ2-7; TRBD2 might be the D (6 bases). V was clipped by 5 bases and J by 0 bases, with 12 bases between them. Germline V gene data show CDR1 as SGHRS and CDR2 as YFSETQ. The CDR3 length is 14 residues. CDR3 loop: CASRFRRDSYEQYF. The CDR3 DNA is TGCGCCAGCAGATTTCGGCGGGACTCCTACGAGCAGTACTTC.

This clone was picked up a small number of times. The V call is TRBV27, the J call TRBJ2-1; TRBD1 aligns across 10 bases. The length of the CDR3 is 16 residues. The germline gives CDR1 MNHEY, CDR2 SMNVEV (reference sequence). The junction had 5 bases not matched to a gene; V was cut back by 2 bases and J by 4 bases. CDR3 bases: TGTGCCAGCAGTTTACCCCGGGACAGGGGTTACAATGAGCAGTTCTTC. This encodes CASSLPRDRGYNEQFF.